This T cell receptor beta chain is from a study of post-analysis software for immune sequencing data. This clonotype has just a few counts. The library was made from cDNA and included unique molecular identifiers. Using its own MiXCR run on the PCR reads, TCRdb lists one record per CDR3 protein. This sample yields about 460,000 distinct CDR3 sequences, of which under 55% are seen a single time; 12% belongs to the top ten. The receptor was derived from a girl aged 10 to 17 with multiple sclerosis. The source material was blood.

Here the CDR3 reads CASSDMGLAGDNEQFF. Here the CDR3 DNA reads TGTGCCAGCAGTGATATGGGACTAGCGGGAGACAATGAGCAGTTCTTC. The chain has TRBV2 and TRBJ2-1; TRBD2 matches at 14 bases. The ends lost 3 bases at V and 5 bases at J; junction bases unmatched: 3. The length of the CDR3 is 16 residues. Germline CDR1 reads SNHLY; CDR2 reads FYNNEI.